The T cell receptor (beta chain) under discussion was sequenced for a study of beta chain features in type 1 diabetes. The V segment lost 4 bases and the J segment 6 bases; nucleotides outside the gene matches: 15. The germline gives CDR1 KGHSH, CDR2 LQKENI. CDR3 length equals 17 residues. The study reverse transcribed the entire isolated RNA, so it sequenced expressed TCRB transcripts. The table came from immunoSEQ multiplex PCR; TCRdb's copy has only in-frame clones and leaves some out. Among around 430,000 clones listed, about 29% were seen once. The sequenced sample consisted of naive CD4+ T cells from blood. This clonotype originated in a man aged 18-30 years in good health. The chain combines TRBV18 with TRBJ2-3; 8 bases align to TRBD2. DNA of the CDR3: TGTGCCAGCTCACGCCGGGGAATGAGCGGGAGCGCGGATACGCAGTATTTT. Protein: CASSRRGMSGSADTQYF.